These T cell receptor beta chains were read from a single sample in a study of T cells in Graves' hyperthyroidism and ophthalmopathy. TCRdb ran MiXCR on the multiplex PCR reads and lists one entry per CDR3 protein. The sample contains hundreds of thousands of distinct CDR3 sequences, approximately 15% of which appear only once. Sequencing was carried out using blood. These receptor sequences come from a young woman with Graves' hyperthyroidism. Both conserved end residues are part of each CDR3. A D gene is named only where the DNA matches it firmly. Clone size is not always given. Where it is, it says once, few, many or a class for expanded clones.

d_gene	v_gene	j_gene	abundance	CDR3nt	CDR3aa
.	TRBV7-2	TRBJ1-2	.	TGTGCCAGCAGCCTTTTACCGAGGGGGGACTATGGCTACACCTTC	CASSLLPRGDYGYTF
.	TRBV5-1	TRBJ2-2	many	TGCGCCAGCACCCCTGGGGGGACTTATATACGCGGGGACACCGGGGAGCTGTTTTTT	CASTPGGTYIRGDTGELFF
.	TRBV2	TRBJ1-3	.	TGTGCCAGCAGTGATCACCGTTTCGGGTTGACAGCGTACTCTGGAAACACCATATATTTT	CASSDHRFGLTAYSGNTIYF
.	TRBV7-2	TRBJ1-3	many	TGTGCCAGCAGCTTGAACAGGGCTGGAAACACCATATATTTT	CASSLNRAGNTIYF
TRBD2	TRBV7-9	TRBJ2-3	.	TGTGCCAGCGGACTAGCGGGAGTGGGCACAGATACGCAGTATTTT	CASGLAGVGTDTQYF
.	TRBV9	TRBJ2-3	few	TGTGCCAGCAGCGCTGAGGACTGGACCACAGATACGCAGTATTTT	CASSAEDWTTDTQYF
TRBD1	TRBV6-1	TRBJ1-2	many	TGTGCCAGCAGTTGGGACAGAGCTAACTATGGCTACACCTTC	CASSWDRANYGYTF
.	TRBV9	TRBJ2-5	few	TGTGCCAGCAGCGTCATGGACAGCCAAGAGACCCAGTACTTC	CASSVMDSQETQYF
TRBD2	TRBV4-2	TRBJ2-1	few	TGTGCCAGCAGCCGCTTGGGACTAGCGGATTACAATGAGCAGTTCTTC	CASSRLGLADYNEQFF
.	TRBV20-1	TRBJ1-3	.	TGCAGTGTATCAGATGGAAACACCATATATTTT	CSVSDGNTIYF
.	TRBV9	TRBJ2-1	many	TGTGCCAGCAGCGAGGGACTGGTTCTCAATGAGCAGTTCTTC	CASSEGLVLNEQFF
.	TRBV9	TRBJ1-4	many	TGTGCCAGCAGCGTAGGACAGCCTAATGAAAAACTGTTTTTT	CASSVGQPNEKLFF
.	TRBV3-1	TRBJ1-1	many	TGTGCCAGCAGCCAAGATTCGGACCTGAACACTGAAGCTTTCTTT	CASSQDSDLNTEAFF
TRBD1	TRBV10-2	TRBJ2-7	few	TGCGCCAGCAGTGGGGACAGGGTCGAGCAGTACTTC	CASSGDRVEQYF
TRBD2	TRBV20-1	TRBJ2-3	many	TGCAGTGCTAGTTTAGGGGCTAGCGGGAGGGCCGGAGCAGATACGCAGTATTTT	CSASLGASGRAGADTQYF
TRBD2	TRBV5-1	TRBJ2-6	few	TGCGCCAGCAGCCGTCTCGCGGGAGAGAGCTCTGGGGCCAACGTCCTGACTTTC	CASSRLAGESSGANVLTF
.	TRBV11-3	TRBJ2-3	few	TGTGCCAGCGGGCTCATCCATACGCAGTATTTT	CASGLIHTQYF
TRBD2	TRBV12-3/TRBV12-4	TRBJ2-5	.	TGTGCCAGCAGGGTAGCGGGAGAGGGAGAGACCCAGTACTTC	CASRVAGEGETQYF
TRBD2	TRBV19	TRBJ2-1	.	TGTGCCAGTAGTATGGTGGCGGGAGGGCCGTACAATGAGCAGTTCTTC	CASSMVAGGPYNEQFF
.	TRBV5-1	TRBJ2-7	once	TGCGCCAGCAGCTTGATCCCCCAATCCTACGAGCAGTACTTC	CASSLIPQSYEQYF
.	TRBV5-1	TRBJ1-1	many	TGCGCCAGCAGCTTGGAGGCTCGGGGCACTGAAGCTTTCTTT	CASSLEARGTEAFF
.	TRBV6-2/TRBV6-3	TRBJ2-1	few	TGTGCCAGCAGCCGAGGGTCCGACGAGCAGTTCTTC	CASSRGSDEQFF
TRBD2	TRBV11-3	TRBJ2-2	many	TGTGCCAGCAGCCCGTCTAGCGGGAGCACGGTCGGGGAGCTGTTTTTT	CASSPSSGSTVGELFF
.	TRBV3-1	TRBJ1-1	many	TGTGCCAGCAGCCAAGTCCTGGGTTCTGAAGCTTTCTTT	CASSQVLGSEAFF
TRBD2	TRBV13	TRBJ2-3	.	TGTGCCAGCAGCTTATATAGCGGGTTAAGCACAGATACGCAGTATTTT	CASSLYSGLSTDTQYF
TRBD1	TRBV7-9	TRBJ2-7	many	TGTGCCAGCAGCTCCGGGACAGGGCTGAACGAGCAGTACTTC	CASSSGTGLNEQYF
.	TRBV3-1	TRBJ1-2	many	TGTGCCAGCAGCCAAGGTAGCGGGAGGGGCTATGGCTACACCTTC	CASSQGSGRGYGYTF
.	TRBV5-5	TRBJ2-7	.	TGTGCCAGCAGCTCCAGGCCGGGCAGAGTCTCCTACGAGCAGTACTTC	CASSSRPGRVSYEQYF
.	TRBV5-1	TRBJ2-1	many	TGCGCCAGCAGCATCGCCCCCGACCGGGGAAATGAGCAGTTCTTC	CASSIAPDRGNEQFF
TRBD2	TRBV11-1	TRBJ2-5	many	TGTGCCAGCAGCTTAGCGCGGCTAGCGGGGTCACTGGAGACCCAGTACTTC	CASSLARLAGSLETQYF
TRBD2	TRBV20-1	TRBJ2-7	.	TGCAGTGCCGGGGTAGCGGGGGCCTACGAGCAGTACTTC	CSAGVAGAYEQYF
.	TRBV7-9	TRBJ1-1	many	TGTGCCAGCAGAGGGGAGAAGCGTGAAGCTTTCTTT	CASRGEKREAFF
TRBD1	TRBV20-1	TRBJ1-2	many	TGCAGTGCTAGAGTCCCAGGGGGCGATGTCGATGGCTACACCTTC	CSARVPGGDVDGYTF
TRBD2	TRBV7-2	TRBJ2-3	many	TGTGCCAGCAGCGGGGTTTACAGCGGGGAGCCTAGCACAGATACGCAGTATTTT	CASSGVYSGEPSTDTQYF
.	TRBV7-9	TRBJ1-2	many	TGTGCCAGCAGCCAGGCCGGGAGCTTCTCATATGGCTACACCTTC	CASSQAGSFSYGYTF
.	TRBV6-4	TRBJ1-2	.	TGTGCCAGCAGTCCCCCGGTGGAGGGGAGCTATGGCTACACCTTC	CASSPPVEGSYGYTF
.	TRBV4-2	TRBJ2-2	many	TGTGCCAGCAGTGCAGGGGAAGCGAACACCGGGGAGCTGTTTTTT	CASSAGEANTGELFF
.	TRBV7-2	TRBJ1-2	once	TGTGCCAGCAGCTCACGCGGGGGGCGCGGCTACACCTTC	CASSSRGGRGYTF
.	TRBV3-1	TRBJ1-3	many	TGTGCCAGCAGCCAACAGGATACCCTATATTTT	CASSQQDTLYF
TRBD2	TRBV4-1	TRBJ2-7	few	TGCGCCAGCAGCCAATTGATTAGACTAGCGGGGGGATACGAGCAGTACTTC	CASSQLIRLAGGYEQYF
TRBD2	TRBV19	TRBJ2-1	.	TGTGCCGCCTCGGGACTAGCGGGAGAAAAATTTTACAATGAGCAGTTCTTC	CAASGLAGEKFYNEQFF
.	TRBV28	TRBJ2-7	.	TGTGCCAGCACCCTAGGCAGGGGAGGCTACGAGCAGCACTTC	CASTLGRGGYEQHF
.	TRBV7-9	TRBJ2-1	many	TGTGCCAGCAGCTTAGACGGTACCTACAATGAGCAGTTCTTC	CASSLDGTYNEQFF
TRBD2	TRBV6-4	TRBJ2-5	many	TGTGCCAGCAGTGCGACTAGCGGTTCGGCCCAGTACTTC	CASSATSGSAQYF
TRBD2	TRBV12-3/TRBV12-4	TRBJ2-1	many	TGTGCCAGCCTCTTAGCGGGGGGATACAATGAGCAGTTCTTC	CASLLAGGYNEQFF
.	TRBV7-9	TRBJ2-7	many	TGTGCCAGCAGCTTACAATCCGGGCCCTACGAGCAGTACTTC	CASSLQSGPYEQYF
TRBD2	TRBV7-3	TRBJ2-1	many	TGTGCCAGCAGCGGAGCGGGAGGTCGTTACAATGAGCAGTTCTTC	CASSGAGGRYNEQFF
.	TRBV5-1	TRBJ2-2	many	TGCGCCAGCAGCTTGGGCGGGGCGGACACCGGGGAGCTGTTTTTT	CASSLGGADTGELFF
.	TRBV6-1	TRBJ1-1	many	TGTGCCGGAAGTACCATGAACACTGAAGCTTTCTTT	CAGSTMNTEAFF
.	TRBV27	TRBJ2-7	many	TGTGCCAGAACCGGGATCCAGGGAAGCTCCTACGAGCAGTACTTC	CARTGIQGSSYEQYF
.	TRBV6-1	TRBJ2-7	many	TGTGCCAGCAGTAATGCCCCCTCCTACGAGCAGTACTTC	CASSNAPSYEQYF
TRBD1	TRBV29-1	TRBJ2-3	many	TGCAGCGTTGATGGGGACAGTCAGGGGGCCCACACACAAGATACGCAGTATTTT	CSVDGDSQGAHTQDTQYF
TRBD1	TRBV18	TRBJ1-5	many	TGTGCCAGCTCACCGGACAGGGGCGGGCAGCCCCAGCATTTT	CASSPDRGGQPQHF
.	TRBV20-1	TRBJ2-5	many	TGCAGTGCCAGGGGGGTGGGAGTGAGCGAGACCCAGTACTTC	CSARGVGVSETQYF
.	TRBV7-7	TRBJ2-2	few	TGTGCTAGCAGCTCTTCTTCAATCGCCGGGGAGCTGTTTTTT	CASSSSSIAGELFF
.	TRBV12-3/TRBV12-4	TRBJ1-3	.	TGTGCCAGCAGTTTAGCGGGGGCATCTGGAAACACCACATATTTT	CASSLAGASGNTTYF
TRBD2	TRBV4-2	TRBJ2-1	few	TGTGCCGGCAGCCAAGGCCAAGGAGCGGGAGGGAGGGTTGAGCAGTTCTTC	CAGSQGQGAGGRVEQFF